The entry below describes one T cell receptor (beta chain). The antigen is unknown. Deep sequencing aimed at 1 in 200,000 to 1 in 1 million T cells' resolution. Here immunoSEQ multiplex PCR was the method, and the copy in TCRdb shows in-frame clones only, minus some. This table has over 250,000 clones, more than 70% appearing once. This entry belongs to a study of cytotoxic CD8 clonotypes in ibrutinib-treated CLL. Regarding the study as a whole: At progression, clonality fell back toward baseline after rising at ibrutinib response. There were few public clonotypes, and on treatment they contracted or stayed stable.

V was clipped by 1 base and J by 4 bases, with 20 bases between them. This CDR3 comprises 19 residues. CDR1 MGHRA and CDR2 YSYEKL come from the germline V gene. The V gene is TRBV4-1, the J gene TRBJ1-6; tentatively, D is TRBD1 (5 bases). This specimen was PBMCs, taken at disease progression, from a patient treated with ibrutinib. The sequence was collected from a human donor with chronic lymphocytic leukemia. The CDR3 reads CASSQGFFGGSHYNSPLHF. The CDR3 DNA reads TGCGCCAGCAGCCAAGGATTTTTCGGGGGTTCCCATTATAATTCACCCCTCCACTTT.